These 31 T cell receptor beta chains share one sample of origin, sequenced in a study of T cells in Graves' hyperthyroidism and ophthalmopathy. Amplified TCR beta CDR3 regions came from RNA transcripts. TCR CDR3 regions were first amplified by RT-PCR with HTBI primers. TCRdb reprocessed the multiplex PCR reads with MiXCR, giving one entry per CDR3 protein. The sample has 600,000 to 650,000 distinct CDR3 sequences; 20% to 25% are singletons. The sequencing input was blood. These TCRs come from a man aged 30-40 years with Graves' ophthalmopathy.

This sequence joins TRBV2 and TRBJ1-5; 9 nucleotides align to TRBD1. This CDR3 contains 16 residues. V dropped 4 bases and J dropped 0; count of bases not matched to a gene: 4. Germline-derived CDR1 and CDR2 are SNHLY and FYNNEI. CDR3 DNA: TGTGCCAGCAGTGGGGACAGGGACCATAGCAATCAGCCCCAGCATTTT. Translation gives CASSGDRDHSNQPQHF. Full variable domain (missing parts from reference TRBV2 and TRBJ1-5): EPEVTQTPSHQVTQMGQEVILRCVPISNHLYFYWYRQILGQKVEFLVSFYNNEISEKSEIFDDQFSVERPDGSNFTLKIRSTKLEDSAMYFCASSGDRDHSNQPQHFGDGTRLSIL.

This clonotype was observed a few times. The chain carries TRBV5-1 and TRBJ2-7, with 13 bases identical to TRBD2. V shed 4 bases and J 3 bases; nucleotides not matched to a gene: 7. The germline V gene encodes CDR1 SGHRS and CDR2 YFSETQ. The CDR3 contains 16 residues. CDR3 DNA sequence: TGCGCCAGCAGCATCACGCGACTAGCGGGAGGCTACGAGCAGTACTTC. This codes for CASSITRLAGGYEQYF.

The rearrangement uses TRBV25-1 and TRBJ2-2, with D maybe TRBD1 (5 bases). Germline V gives CDR1 MGHDK, CDR2 SYGVNS. CDR3 length: 14 residues. The germline V and J ends were trimmed by 4 bases and 7 bases, with 13 bases remaining between them. CDR3 region: CASSGGLGFGELFF. CDR3 DNA sequence: TGTGCCAGCAGTGGGGGCCTTGGGTTCGGGGAGCTGTTTTTT.

The chain uses TRBV5-6 and TRBJ2-3, with TRBD2 as a possible D gene (6 bases). Germline-derived CDR1 and CDR2 are SGHDT and YYEEEE. The CDR3 extends over 15 amino acids. V was clipped by 4 bases and J by 6 bases, with 18 bases between them. The CDR3, as DNA: TGTGCCAGCAGCCCGGGGGAAGTTATATTGGATACGCAGTATTTT. Its translation is CASSPGEVILDTQYF.

The gene calls are TRBV7-9 and TRBJ2-1; the match to TRBD1 covers 7 bases. Per the germline V gene, CDR1 is SEHNR and CDR2 is FQNEAQ (reference sequence). J lost 7 bases, V lost 5 bases, and 11 bases had no gene match. The CDR3 has 15 residues. The CDR3 DNA follows: TGTGCCAGCAGCCTCACCCGACAGGGTCCTAATGAGCAGTTCTTC. Translating it yields CASSLTRQGPNEQFF.

The CDR3 loop is CASSPIRARRTEAFF. CDR3 bases: TGTGCCAGCAGTCCCATCAGGGCCCGGAGGACTGAAGCTTTCTTT. This chain joins TRBV12-3 or TRBV12-4 and TRBJ1-1; D is perhaps TRBD1 (5 bases). CDR3 size: 15 residues. V was clipped by 5 bases and J by 5 bases, with 18 bases between them.

This CDR3 is CASSPGRGQQAYNEQFF. CDR3 DNA: TGTGCCAGCAGCCCAGGGCGGGGACAGCAGGCCTACAATGAGCAGTTCTTC. This chain links TRBV7-3 with TRBJ2-1; possibly TRBD1 for D (7 bases). V shed 5 bases and J shed 2 bases, with 19 bases lying between them. The CDR3 has 17 residues. Looked up from germline, CDR1 is SGHTA and CDR2 is FQGTGA.

This clonotype was seen many times. The chain employs TRBV3-1 and TRBJ1-4, with 7 bases that match TRBD1. The ends lost 0 bases at V and 7 bases at J; junction bases unmatched: 5. Per germline, CDR1 LGHDT and CDR2 YNNKEL (reference sequence). This CDR3 region has 15 residues. This CDR3 is CASSQDPRGGEKLFF. The CDR3 coding sequence is TGTGCCAGCAGCCAAGATCCCAGGGGGGGTGAAAAACTGTTTTTT.

In its sample, this clonotype was seen many times. The V gene is TRBV11-3, the J gene TRBJ2-1; D perhaps matches TRBD2 (5 bases). The CDR3 is made up of 12 amino acids. CDR1 and CDR2 from the germline V gene are SGHNT and YENEEA. The ends were cut back, 8 bases at V and 9 bases at J, with 14 bases in the middle. In nucleotides, the CDR3 is TGTGCCAGCGCCCGGGAAGGAGGTGAGCAGTTCTTC. Translated, it gives CASAREGGEQFF.

This clonotype was found once. This chain connects TRBV7-9 to TRBJ2-5; either TRBD1 or TRBD2 may supply D (6 bases each). This CDR3 region has 13 residues. The V gene lost 3 bases and the J gene lost 13 bases, with 18 bases spanning the gap. Germline CDR1 is SEHNR and CDR2 is FQNEAQ (reference sequence). The CDR3 coding sequence is TGTGCCAGCAGCTTCTCAGGGGACTTACCGTTGTACTTC. Translating gives CASSFSGDLPLYF.

This clonotype was observed at least ten times. The V and J genes are TRBV12-3 or TRBV12-4 and TRBJ2-7; the match to TRBD2 covers 7 bases. Trimming at V came to 4 bases and at J to 3 bases, leaving 9 bases not matched to a gene. CDR3 size: 15 residues. Here the CDR3 DNA reads TGTGCCAGCAGTTCCCACACTAGCGTGCTCTACGAGCAGTACTTC. It specifies CASSSHTSVLYEQYF.

This clonotype was detected ten times or more. This chain uses TRBV10-3 with TRBJ1-5, with D unclear. V shed 4 bases and J shed 6 bases, with 13 bases lying between them. This CDR3 has 14 residues. CDR1 is ENHRY and CDR2 is SYGVKD in the germline V gene. CDR3 region: CAISGGLEVQPQHF. CDR3 DNA sequence: TGTGCCATCAGTGGTGGGCTGGAGGTTCAGCCCCAGCATTTT.

This clonotype has only a few counts. The chain recombines TRBV7-9 with TRBJ1-3; no clear D. V was shortened by 4 bases and J by 7 bases, with 14 bases between the two germline ends. CDR3 length: 14 residues. The germline gives CDR1 SEHNR, CDR2 FQNEAQ (reference sequence). CDR3 in amino acids: CASSSGSHGNTIYF. The CDR3 region has the DNA TGTGCCAGCAGCTCGGGCAGCCATGGGAACACCATATATTTT. The complete variable domain, with remaining parts taken from reference TRBV7-9 and TRBJ1-3, reads DTGVSQNPRHKITKRGQNVTFRCDPISEHNRLYWYRQTLGQGPEFLTYFQNEAQLEKSRLLSDRFSAERPKGSFSTLEIQRTEQGDSAMYLCASSSGSHGNTIYFGEGSWLTVV.

The chain combines TRBV20-1 with TRBJ2-5; a weak D match, TRBD1 (5 bases). The germline CDR1 and CDR2 sequences are DFQATT and SNEGSKA (reference sequence). The ends were cut back, 1 base at V and 5 bases at J, with 11 bases in the middle. There are 13 residues in the CDR3. In DNA form, the CDR3 reads TGCAGTGCTAGAGGTCGCAGGGTTGAGACCCAGTACTTC. Its translation is CSARGRRVETQYF.

The gene calls are TRBV27 and TRBJ1-1; D call uncertain. This CDR3 contains 13 residues. Germline V lookup: CDR1 MNHEY, CDR2 SMNVEV (reference sequence). V lost 3 bases, J lost 6 bases, and 11 bases lay in between. CDR3 protein: CASSFDIRAEAFF. The CDR3 nucleotides read TGTGCCAGCAGTTTCGACATTAGGGCTGAAGCTTTCTTT.

This clonotype was picked up many times. This rearrangement joins TRBV27 to TRBJ2-7, with TRBD2 matching over 7 bases. In germline, CDR1 is MNHEY, CDR2 SMNVEV (reference sequence). The junction had 7 bases not matched to a gene; V was cut back by 3 bases and J by 5 bases. The CDR3 is made up of 14 amino acids. The CDR3 is CASSFRGDADEQYF. The CDR3 coding sequence is TGTGCCAGCAGTTTCCGGGGGGACGCGGACGAGCAGTACTTC.

This chain links TRBV18 with TRBJ1-5; possible D gene TRBD1, 5 bases. The CDR3 totals 14 residues. Germline V CDR1 and CDR2: KGHSH, LQKENI. Trimming cost V 3 bases and J 4 bases, with 10 bases left between them. DNA for the CDR3: TGTGCCAGCTCACCGTCGGGGGGAAATCAGCCCCAGCATTTT. Its protein is CASSPSGGNQPQHF.

J is TRBJ2-5 and V is TRBV14; weak D call: TRBD1 (6 bases). The germline gives CDR1 SGHDN, CDR2 FVKESK. V was clipped by 0 bases and J by 4 bases, with 15 bases between them. The CDR3 has 16 amino acids. CDR3 coding DNA: TGTGCCAGCAGCCAAGACGCAGGGGCAGGGCGAGAGACCCAGTACTTC. It is translated as CASSQDAGAGRETQYF.

Points on this clonotype: Relative to the germline gene, one junction end is altered; a read error may explain this. V gene TRBV12-3 or TRBV12-4 combines with J gene TRBJ2-7, with D uncertain. This CDR3 has 13 residues. CDR3 residues: CASSPDKGYKQYF. CDR3 nucleotide sequence: TGTGCCAGCAGTCCAGACAAGGGCTACAAGCAGTACTTC.

Many counts were recorded for this clonotype. The chain links TRBV7-2 to TRBJ2-7; weak D call: TRBD1 (5 bases). Trimming shortened V by 1 base and J by 6 bases, and 19 bases separated the two germline ends. There are 16 residues in the CDR3. Germline CDR1 SGHTA, CDR2 FQGNSA. DNA for the CDR3: TGTGCCAGCAGCTTAGAAGGCAGGGTGGGTAAGGGCGAGCAGTACTTC. Its protein product is CASSLEGRVGKGEQYF.

Comments on this clonotype: A much bigger clone sits one base away, suggesting this may be a read error. The CDR3 nucleotides are TGCGGTGCAACTCGCGGGACTAGCGGCACAGATACGCAGTATTTT. Encoded protein: CGATRGTSGTDTQYF. This chain links TRBV20-1 with TRBJ2-3; 10 positions match TRBD2. This CDR3 is built from 15 residues. Germline assignment: CDR1 DFQATT and CDR2 SNEGSKA (reference sequence).

Points on this clonotype: One base away lies a much larger clone, so this may be a sequencing read error. The chain uses TRBV11-2 and TRBJ2-1; 12 positions agree with TRBD2. CDR1 is SGHAT and CDR2 is FQNNGV in the germline V gene. This CDR3 is 19 amino acids long. CDR3 in amino acids: CASSLGGLAGPKSYNEKFF. The CDR3 bases are TGTGCCAGCAGCTTGGGAGGACTAGCGGGACCGAAATCCTACAATGAGAAGTTCTTC.

This chain connects TRBV27 to TRBJ2-7; D might be TRBD1 (6 bases). Germline values: CDR1 MNHEY, CDR2 SMNVEV (reference sequence). The CDR3 consists of 14 residues. With 1 base removed from V and 5 bases from J, the gap between germline ends came to 12 bases. Written as DNA, the CDR3 is TGTGCCAGCAGTTTATTCAGGGGTGGCGACGAGCAGTACTTC. This encodes CASSLFRGGDEQYF.

This clonotype was seen a few times. The J gene is TRBJ1-5, the V gene TRBV20-1; the match to TRBD1 covers 10 bases. Trimming took 1 base from V and 1 from J; bases not matched to a gene: 1. The CDR3 has 15 amino acids. The germline gives CDR1 DFQATT, CDR2 SNEGSKA (reference sequence). The chain's CDR3 is CSARGTGGSNQPQHF. The CDR3 DNA sequence: TGCAGTGCTAGAGGGACAGGGGGAAGCAATCAGCCCCAGCATTTT.

The rearrangement joins TRBV19 to TRBJ2-1, with D maybe TRBD2 (6 bases). Trimming removed 0 bases at V and 5 bases at J, with 17 bases between. This CDR3 contains 17 residues. Germline V gives CDR1 LNHDA, CDR2 SQIVND (reference sequence). The CDR3 loop is CASSIERRRAGHNEQFF. CDR3 nucleotide sequence: TGTGCCAGTAGTATAGAGCGTAGGCGGGCGGGACACAATGAGCAGTTCTTC. Variable domain in full (rest from reference TRBV19 and TRBJ2-1): DGGITQSPKYLFRKEGQNVTLSCEQNLNHDAMYWYRQDPGQGLRLIYYSQIVNDFQKGDIAEGYSVSREKKESFPLTVTSAQKNPTAFYLCASSIERRRAGHNEQFFGPGTRLTVL.

CDR3 sequence: CASSQGKEEWDEQYF. Here the CDR3 DNA reads TGTGCCAGCAGCCAAGGTAAAGAGGAGTGGGACGAGCAGTACTTC. The gene calls are TRBV4-2 and TRBJ2-7; D is uncertain. The CDR3 length is 15 residues. Germline CDR1 and CDR2: LGHNA and YNFKEQ. V lost 1 base and J lost 5, with 15 bases in between.

At least ten counts were recorded for this clonotype. The chain employs TRBV3-1 and TRBJ2-7, with 7 bases identical to TRBD1. The length of the CDR3 is 13 residues. Germline V gene sequence: CDR1 LGHDT, CDR2 YNNKEL (reference sequence). Trimming cost V 4 bases and J 6 bases; bases outside gene matches: 6. CDR3 coding DNA: TGTGCCAGCAGCCGACAGGGAAGGAGCGAGCAGTACTTC. This translates into CASSRQGRSEQYF.

There are many counts of this clonotype. The chain combines TRBV28 with TRBJ2-5; 8 nucleotides align to TRBD1. The V gene end was trimmed by 1 base and the J gene end by 2 bases; junction bases not matched to a gene: 3. Germline V lookup: CDR1 MDHEN, CDR2 SYDVKM. This CDR3 comprises 15 residues. CDR3 in amino acids: CASSLYRQGQETQYF. CDR3 nucleotide sequence: TGTGCCAGCAGTTTATACCGACAGGGGCAAGAGACCCAGTACTTC.

This clonotype was recorded at least ten times. The V gene is TRBV20-1, the J gene TRBJ1-1, with 8 bases fitting TRBD1. Per the germline V gene, CDR1 is DFQATT and CDR2 is SNEGSKA (reference sequence). V was clipped by 2 bases and J by 2 bases; unmatched bases: 4. The CDR3 totals 14 residues. The CDR3 loop reads CSARFAGGNTEAFF. CDR3 DNA: TGCAGTGCTAGATTCGCAGGGGGCAACACTGAAGCTTTCTTT.

This clonotype was recorded at least ten times. The chain has TRBV12-3 or TRBV12-4 and TRBJ2-3, with D tentatively TRBD1 (6 bases). The V end lost 3 bases, the J end lost 10 bases, and 17 bases lay between the germline ends. The CDR3 runs 14 residues. CDR3 coding DNA: TGTGCCAGCAGTTTTAGGGCAGGGGCCCCTGCGCAGTATTTT. Amino acid sequence: CASSFRAGAPAQYF.

Of note for this clonotype: A much larger clone is a single base away; this may be a read error. The gene calls are TRBV28 and TRBJ1-4; D gene ambiguous. The germline V gene encodes CDR1 MDHEN and CDR2 SYDVKM. CDR3 size: 15 residues. The chain's CDR3 is CASSPIPGRSEELFF. DNA of the CDR3: TGTGCCAGCAGCCCTATCCCGGGGAGAAGTGAAGAACTGTTTTTT.